The sample holds a few counts of the clone carrying this T cell receptor beta chain. The sample belongs to a study of patients and donors after allogeneic stem cell transplantation. CDR1 is MNHEY, CDR2 SVGAGI, per germline. Trimming pared 2 bases from V and 8 bases from J, leaving 13 bases between. The CDR3 is 15 residues long. TCRdb ran MiXCR on the RT-PCR reads and lists one entry per CDR3 protein. The sample consists of 110,000 or so distinct CDR3 sequences, approximately 40% of them appearing once. This TCR derives from a human donor who was either an allogeneic HSCT recipient or a stem cell or donor lymphocyte infusion donor (not recorded which). It is not recorded whose cells these are; they may come from a transplant donor. The chain has TRBV6-5 and TRBJ1-6; no clear D gene. Sequencing was done on a sample of blood, either unsorted or a sorted T cell fraction (not recorded which). The CDR3 sequence is CASSYEAVSYSPLHF. The CDR3 bases are TGTGCCAGCAGTTACGAGGCAGTCTCCTATTCACCCCTCCACTTT.